In its sample, the clone carrying this T cell receptor beta chain is medium-sized. Its specificity is not known. This sample was included in a study of Graves' ophthalmopathy and Graves' hyperthyroidism. V gave up 5 bases and J gave up 5 bases, with 9 bases separating them. The CDR3 contains 12 residues. Germline assignment: CDR1 SEHNR and CDR2 FQNEAQ (reference sequence). From RNA, the CDR3 regions of TCR beta chains were amplified and sequenced. An opening RT-PCR round employed HTBI primers and preceded a second-round multiplex PCR. A single record per CDR3 protein comes from TCRdb applying MiXCR to the multiplex PCR reads. The table includes some 25,000 distinct CDR3 sequences, approximately 48% detected once. Study-wide findings and caveats: Among thyroid clonotypes expanded above 0.001 frequency, most also appeared in blood.

Only newly diagnosed hyperthyroidism patients aged 18 to 65, with under 2 months' duration, were enrolled. V usage is TRBV7-9 and J usage is TRBJ1-2; D possibly corresponds to TRBD1 (5 bases). The sample was peripheral blood. This clonotype was sampled from an adult woman with stable Graves' hyperthyroidism. CDR3 bases: TGTGCCAGCAGCGGGGGGGGATATGGCTACACCTTC. Protein sequence: CASSGGGYGYTF.